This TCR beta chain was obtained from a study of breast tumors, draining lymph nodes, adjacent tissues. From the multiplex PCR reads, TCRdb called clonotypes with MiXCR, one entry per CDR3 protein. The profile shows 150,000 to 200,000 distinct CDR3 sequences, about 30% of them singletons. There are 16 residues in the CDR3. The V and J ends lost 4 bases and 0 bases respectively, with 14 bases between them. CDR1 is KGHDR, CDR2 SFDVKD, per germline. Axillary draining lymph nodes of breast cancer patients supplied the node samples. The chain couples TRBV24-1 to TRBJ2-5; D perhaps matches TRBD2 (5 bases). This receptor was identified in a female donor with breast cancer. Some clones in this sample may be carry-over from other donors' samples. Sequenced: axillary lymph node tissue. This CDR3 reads CATSDTRENYQETQYF. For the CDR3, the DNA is TGTGCCACCAGTGACACTAGAGAAAACTACCAAGAGACCCAGTACTTC.